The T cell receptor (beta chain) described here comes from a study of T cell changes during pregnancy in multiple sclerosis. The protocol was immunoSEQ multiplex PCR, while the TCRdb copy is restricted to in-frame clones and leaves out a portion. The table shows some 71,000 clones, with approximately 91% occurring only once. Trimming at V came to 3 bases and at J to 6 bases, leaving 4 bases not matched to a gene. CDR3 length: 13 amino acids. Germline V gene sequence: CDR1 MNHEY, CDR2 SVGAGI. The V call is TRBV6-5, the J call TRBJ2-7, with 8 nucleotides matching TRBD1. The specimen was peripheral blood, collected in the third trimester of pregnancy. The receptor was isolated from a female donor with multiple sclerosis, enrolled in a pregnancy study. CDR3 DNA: TGTGCCAGCAGTTATCTCGGACAGGGCGAGCAGTACTTC. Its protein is CASSYLGQGEQYF.